This TCR beta chain is drawn from a study of cytomegalovirus exposure and HLA in healthy donors. Study in general: HLA-typed donors were the source of approximately 80 million unique TCRs, which an early data release held. Study-level results: Researchers reported that a few CMV-associated chains were confirmed in vitro as CMV antigen-specific. Sequencing depth across donors, presence/absence analyses assumed, was roughly uniform. One variant, a missense change in DCLRE1C, was linked in a later analysis to TCR beta V- and J-gene trimming.

V was clipped by 0 bases and J by 3 bases, with 13 bases between them. The CDR3 sequence is 15 residues long. Germline CDR1 is SGDLS and CDR2 is YYNGEE. Concerning this clone: Its antigen is not known.

Amplification used 60 Vbeta primers and 13 Jbeta primers. Profiled with immunoSEQ multiplex PCR; TCRdb holds only in-frame clones, not every one. This sample carries around 190,000 clones, over 75% of them seen once, and the ten largest clones take 0.5% to 0.55%. The V call is TRBV9, the J call TRBJ2-7; weak D call: TRBD1 (6 bases). Material for sequencing was PBMCs. The receptor comes from a woman in her fifties or sixties in good health and CMV-seronegative. CDR3 nucleotides: TGTGCCAGCAGCGTAGGGACAGCCGCAGTCTACGAGCAGTACTTC. This sequence encodes CASSVGTAAVYEQYF.